This TCR beta chain is drawn from a study of graft-versus-host responses after intestinal transplantation. Study information: Induction with anti-thymocyte globulin, then tacrolimus and steroids for roughly 3 years, was given to all recipients. Overall study findings and caveats: Clonal ratios of graft-versus-host to host-versus-graft in allografts were high for patients exhibiting graft-donor T cell macrochimerism.

The CDR3 consists of 14 residues. Germline V gene data show CDR1 as LNHNV and CDR2 as YYDKDF (reference sequence). The V end lost 3 bases, the J end lost 3 bases, and 12 bases lay between the germline ends. The protocol was immunoSEQ multiplex PCR, while the TCRdb copy is restricted to in-frame clones and leaves out a portion. The sample holds tens of thousands of clones, roughly 95% seen once. A note on this clone: Its antigen remains unidentified.

The chain carries TRBV15 and TRBJ2-7; D unclear. The sequence was collected from a human donor who was the organ donor for an intestinal transplant. Sequenced here: unstimulated CD8+ T cells sorted from spleen or lymph node cells, sampled before transplant. In DNA form, the CDR3 reads TGTGCCACCAGCAGTAGAGTGACGGTCTACGAGCAGTACTTC. Residues: CATSSRVTVYEQYF. Full variable domain (rest looked up from reference TRBV15 and TRBJ2-7): DAMVIQNPRYQVTQFGKPVTLSCSQTLNHNVMYWYQQKSSQAPKLLFHYYDKDFNNEADTPDNFQSRRPNTSFCFLDIRSPGLGDTAMYLCATSSRVTVYEQYFGPGTRLTVT.